This TCR beta chain was recovered during a study of blood T cell repertoires in COVID-19 (dated by TCRdb to the early 2020s). Concerning the study at large: Samples covering the acute and convalescent phases of COVID-19 were provided by collaborators in the United States, Italy and Spain. Subjects who had been exposed to COVID-19, were actively infected with it, or had recovered from it provided the deeply sampled blood TCRbeta repertoires that made up the dataset. The prospective study material was composed of cDNA or gDNA derived from T cells, B-cell-depleted T cells, or PBMCs. The repertoires were released in a freely available public database meant as a resource for research on the immune response to SARS-CoV-2. Samples came from the ongoing ImmuneRACE study (first 160 participants) plus 1,254 subjects from 6 global collaborators. Where available, HLA class I and class II types were taken from metadata supplied by the sample provider and were not determined by assay-based typing. The sample metadata nearly always contained a de-identified subject ID, COVID-19 status, age in years and sex.

The CDR3 has 15 amino acids, counting the end cysteine and phenylalanine. Kept here is only the CDR3 DNA, which spans 45 bases and is read in frame from base 1. Germline trimming: 2 bases from V, 2 bases from J; junction bases outside gene matches: 5. From a lookup of the germline V gene, CDR1 and CDR2 are MGHRA and YSYEKL. As for this clone: Its antigen has not been determined. Qualities for individual bases were not recorded, and no much larger clone is one base off.

Whole blood was collected in K2EDTA tubes by collaborating institutions according to the institutions' own protocols. For TCRbeta analysis, collaborators shipped samples as frozen whole blood, isolated PBMCs, or DNA extracted from either of those sample types. TCRbeta CDR3 regions were amplified from genomic DNA by means of the immunoSEQ Assay, a bias-controlled multiplex PCR. The study's own analysis went as follows. The number of nucleated cells in each sample was estimated by amplification of reference gene primers within the assay. To quantify the absolute abundance of each unique TCRbeta CDR3 rearrangement, sequence reads were collapsed and filtered. For each sample, productive Simpson clonality was calculated as the square root of Simpson's diversity index across productive rearrangements. TCRdb re-hosts the immuneACCESS table, in-frame sequences only. Its copies lack some clones; in the studies checked, an unresolved V gene accounts for under half of them, and the cause for the rest is not known. V, J and clone size were drawn from that table, and D and trimming were deduced from the DNA. The sample profile shows 150,000 to 200,000 clones; around 87% of them were found once. The ten largest clonotypes hold around 2.7% of the sample.

Broader findings and caveats from the paper: How much clinical and demographic metadata was included differed by source and by participant, and the metadata was provided uncurated.

The receptor's source is a man aged 40-50 years with active or convalescent COVID-19. The sample comprised peripheral blood. The rearrangement joined TRBV4-1 to TRBJ2-5; TRBD1 agrees with 7 junctional bases. The CDR3 reads CASSQWGRGQETQYF. The DNA sequence is given as TGCGCCAGCAGCCAATGGGGCAGGGGGCAAGAGACCCAGTACTTC.